This T cell receptor beta chain was recorded in a study of blood T cell repertoires in COVID-19. Study at large: The samples span acute and convalescent COVID-19 from the United States, Italy and Spain. Sources were T cells, B-cell-depleted T cells, or PBMCs; the material itself was cDNA or gDNA.

Authors' processing steps: The authors estimated nucleated cell counts from reference gene primer amplification. Method: immunoSEQ multiplex PCR; TCRdb's copy keeps in-frame clones and lacks some. The DNA gave D and trimming, while V, J and clone size come from that table. Here the sample spans 25,000 to 35,000 clones, 89% being singletons. V lost 5 bases and J lost 7; bases outside the gene matches: 7. This CDR3 has 15 amino acids. Germline V CDR1 and CDR2: SGHVS, FQNEAQ. This clonotype was sampled from a human donor in a cohort sampled during active COVID-19. The J gene is TRBJ1-4, the V gene TRBV7-8, with TRBD1 identical over 10 bases. The specimen sequenced was peripheral blood. Here the CDR3 reads CASSDRRTGGEKLFF. CDR3 nucleotide sequence: TGTGCCAGCAGCGATAGGAGGACAGGGGGTGAAAAACTGTTTTTT.